The 32 T cell receptor beta chains below were found in one sample sequenced in a study of blood T cells in healthy people across ages. A second PCR of 7 to 11 cycles used a sample-barcoded 5' primer and a J-beta primer mix. A single record per CDR3 protein comes from TCRdb applying MiXCR to the 5' RACE reads. The table shows some 710,000 distinct CDR3 sequences, with about a fifth occurring only once. Sequencing used blood. Every receptor here comes from a man in his sixties or seventies in good health.

This clonotype was detected only once. The chain is built from TRBV15 and TRBJ2-7; 9 bases agree with TRBD2. V dropped 0 bases and J dropped 3; count of bases not matched to a gene: 6. CDR3 length equals 16 residues. CDR1 LNHNV and CDR2 YYDKDF come from the germline V gene (reference sequence). DNA of the CDR3: TGTGCCACCAGCAGAGATCTGGCGGGGGGGCTCTACGAGCAGTACTTC. Translating gives CATSRDLAGGLYEQYF.

This clonotype was seen only a few times. The gene calls are TRBV29-1 and TRBJ1-4, with a weak D call TRBD1 (5 bases). This CDR3 contains 14 residues. Trimming left V 7 bases short and J 0 bases short, with 12 bases between. Germline CDR1 reads SQVTM; CDR2 reads ANQGSEA. The CDR3 loop is CSASTDATNEKLFF. Here the CDR3 DNA reads TGCAGCGCCTCGACAGATGCAACTAATGAAAAACTGTTTTTT.

Remarks on this clonotype: A junction boundary mismatches the germline segment, possibly from a read error. This chain connects TRBV15 to TRBJ2-4; TRBD1 aligns across 8 bases. Germline V gene sequence: CDR1 LNHNV, CDR2 YYDKDF (reference sequence). This CDR3 has 13 residues. The CDR3 region has the DNA TGTGCCACCAGCAGAGTGGACAGGGAGGATCCCAACTTC. This translates into CATSRVDREDPNF.

J is TRBJ1-1 and V is TRBV29-1; D remains ambiguous. The CDR3 consists of 15 residues. Germline V gene sequence: CDR1 SQVTM, CDR2 ANQGSEA. V lost 6 bases, J lost 2 bases, and 19 bases lay in between. CDR3 amino acids: CSVRGRPTANTEAFF. The CDR3 DNA follows: TGCAGCGTCCGAGGTCGACCGACGGCAAACACTGAAGCTTTCTTT. Together with reference TRBV29-1 and TRBJ1-1, the CDR3 gives the full variable domain: SAVISQKPSRDICQRGTSLTIQCQVDSQVTMMFWYRQQPGQSLTLIATANQGSEATYESGFVIDKFPISRPNLTFSTLTVSNMSPEDSSIYLCSVRGRPTANTEAFFGQGTRLTVV.

This clonotype was found a few times. The rearrangement uses TRBV20-1 and TRBJ2-1, with 8 bases identical to TRBD1. The DNA end is a closer match to TRBJ2-7, so the J assignment may be wrong. This CDR3 has 13 amino acids. Germline V CDR1 and CDR2: DFQATT, SNEGSKA (reference sequence). Written as DNA, the CDR3 is TGCAGTGCTCAAGGGCAGGGGGCTTACGAGCAGTACTTC. The encoded protein is CSAQGQGAYEQYF.

The CDR3: CASSLWGTGLVEQYF. The CDR3, as DNA: TGTGCCAGCAGTTTATGGGGGACAGGTCTAGTCGAGCAGTACTTC. The J gene is TRBJ2-7, the V gene TRBV28; 8 bases map to TRBD1. Germline-derived CDR1 and CDR2 are MDHEN and SYDVKM. This CDR3 has 15 amino acids. V dropped 0 bases and J dropped 6; count of bases not matched to a gene: 7.

The gene calls are TRBV29-1 and TRBJ2-1, with TRBD1 matching over 9 bases. This CDR3 is 11 amino acids long. The V gene end was trimmed by 7 bases and the J gene end by 11 bases; junction bases not matched to a gene: 6. From germline, CDR1 is SQVTM and CDR2 ANQGSEA. The CDR3 DNA reads as TGCAGCGGGGACAGGGATGAGAAGCAGTTCTTC. Translation gives CSGDRDEKQFF.

The genes are TRBV7-6 and TRBJ2-6, with D maybe TRBD2 (6 bases). Germline CDR1 reads SGHVS; CDR2 reads FNYEAQ. The CDR3 runs 16 residues. Trimming pared 5 bases from V and 4 bases from J, leaving 15 bases between. The CDR3 DNA reads as TGTGCCAGCAGCCCGGGACTTTTCCCCGGGGCCAACGTCCTGACTTTC. Amino acids: CASSPGLFPGANVLTF.

V and J are TRBV7-9 and TRBJ2-7; 10 nucleotides agree with TRBD2. V trimming: 3 bases; J trimming: 2 bases; junction bases outside the gene matches: 4. The germline CDR1 and CDR2 sequences are SEHNR and FQNEAQ (reference sequence). The CDR3 contains 15 residues. CDR3 region: CASSLSGLATYEQYF. The CDR3 DNA follows: TGTGCCAGCAGCTTGTCGGGACTAGCGACCTACGAGCAGTACTTC.

The chain is built from TRBV5-5 and TRBJ2-1, with 8 bases matching TRBD2. Germline CDR1 reads SGHKS; CDR2 reads YYEKEE (reference sequence). Trimming took 7 bases from V and 9 from J; bases not matched to a gene: 12. CDR3 length: 14 residues. This CDR3 is CASFRGGRTGEQFF. The CDR3 DNA reads TGTGCCAGCTTTCGGGGGGGGAGGACGGGTGAGCAGTTCTTC.

In its sample, this clonotype was seen a few times. The chain employs TRBV27 and TRBJ1-4; no firm D call. CDR1 and CDR2 (germline): MNHEY, SMNVEV (reference sequence). The CDR3 consists of 13 residues. V shed 2 bases and J shed 10 bases, with 11 bases lying between them. The CDR3 reads CASSLVGEAKLFF. CDR3 coding DNA: TGTGCCAGCAGTTTAGTTGGAGAAGCAAAACTGTTTTTT. Full variable domain (outside the CDR3, taken from reference TRBV27 and TRBJ1-4): EAQVTQNPRYLITVTGKKLTVTCSQNMNHEYMSWYRQDPGLGLRQIYYSMNVEVTDKGDVPEGYKVSRKEKRNFPLILESPSPNQTSLYFCASSLVGEAKLFFGSGTQLSVL.

This clonotype was found a few times. This chain joins TRBV7-2 and TRBJ2-2, with unresolved D. V dropped 5 bases and J dropped 1 base, with 8 bases sitting between them. Germline V gives CDR1 SGHTA, CDR2 FQGNSA. The CDR3 has 14 amino acids. The CDR3 DNA follows: TGTGCCAGCAGCGCCATTAAGAACACCGGGGAGCTGTTTTTT. Its translation is CASSAIKNTGELFF.

This rearrangement joins TRBV7-9 to TRBJ2-5; D may be TRBD1 (5 bases). The V end was cut by 4 bases, the J end by 5 bases, with 14 bases between. Looked up from germline, CDR1 is SEHNR and CDR2 is FQNEAQ (reference sequence). This CDR3 has 14 residues. The CDR3 coding sequence is TGTGCCAGCAGCTCGACAGACGTGTGGGAGACCCAGTACTTC. Encoded protein: CASSSTDVWETQYF. The full variable domain, in which reference TRBV7-9 and TRBJ2-5 provide the parts outside the CDR3, is DTGVSQNPRHKITKRGQNVTFRCDPISEHNRLYWYRQTLGQGPEFLTYFQNEAQLEKSRLLSDRFSAERPKGSFSTLEIQRTEQGDSAMYLCASSSTDVWETQYFGPGTRLLVL.

This chain uses TRBV29-1 with TRBJ2-7; TRBD2 might be the D (7 bases). With the DNA end fitting TRBJ2-1 better, the J assignment may be wrong. Per germline, CDR1 SQVTM and CDR2 ANQGSEA. The CDR3 totals 14 residues. Here the CDR3 DNA reads TGCAGCGTTGAAATAGGGGGGGCGGTTAATGAGCAGTTCTTC. Translation: CSVEIGGAVNEQFF.

The chain joins TRBV6-5 to TRBJ2-5, with a possible D match to TRBD2 (7 bases). The end of the DNA aligns better with TRBJ2-7, so the J call may be wrong. Germline CDR1 is MNHEY and CDR2 is SVGAGI. The CDR3 sequence is 15 residues long. Here the CDR3 reads CASRTGLEESYEQYV. The CDR3 nucleotides read TGTGCCAGCAGGACAGGACTAGAGGAGTCCTACGAGCAGTACGTC.

The genes are TRBV29-1 and TRBJ2-7, with D perhaps being TRBD1 or TRBD2 (5 bases each). V was clipped by 4 bases and J by 2 bases, with 21 bases between them. This CDR3 is built from 16 residues. Germline-derived CDR1 and CDR2 are SQVTM and ANQGSEA. The CDR3 loop reads CSVANLGADTPYEQYF. The CDR3 region has the DNA TGCAGCGTTGCTAACCTCGGGGCTGATACCCCCTACGAGCAGTACTTC.

This clonotype was observed a few times. The chain joins TRBV6-1 to TRBJ2-7; D may be TRBD1 or TRBD2 (5 bases each). The DNA end lines up better with TRBJ2-1; the J call may be wrong. Germline V lookup: CDR1 MNHNS, CDR2 SASEGT. This CDR3 region has 14 residues. CDR3 nucleotides: TGTGCCAGCGGTAGATACGGGGACCACAATGAGCAGTTCTTC. Translation: CASGRYGDHNEQFF.

The chain has TRBV12-3 or TRBV12-4 and TRBJ2-4; 10 bases fit TRBD1. The CDR3 consists of 13 residues. The J segment lost 15 bases and the V segment lost 4 bases, leaving 9 bases of the junction unmatched. The CDR3 nucleotides are TGTGCCAGCAGTTCTCCGGGACAGGGGAGGGGGTACTTC. This codes for CASSSPGQGRGYF.

This chain connects TRBV4-1 to TRBJ1-2, with a possible D match to TRBD1 (5 bases). The germline V gene has CDR1 MGHRA and CDR2 YSYEKL. V dropped 4 bases and J dropped 9 bases, with 21 bases sitting between them. CDR3 size: 15 residues. CDR3 nucleotides: TGCGCCAGCAGCCGGGGGGATCAGGCGTTGTTGAGCTACACCTTC. Its translation: CASSRGDQALLSYTF.

The chain has TRBV11-3 and TRBJ2-5; no definite D call. From germline, CDR1 is SGHNT and CDR2 YENEEA. Trimming took off 5 bases at V and 1 base at J, with 11 bases between the two ends. The CDR3 length is 14 residues. The CDR3 region is CASSPRVGQETQYF. CDR3 sequence (DNA): TGTGCCAGCAGCCCCCGTGTCGGCCAAGAGACCCAGTACTTC.

This chain connects TRBV5-1 to TRBJ2-4; D tentatively fits TRBD1 or TRBD2 (6 bases each). Trimming took off 0 bases at V and 3 bases at J, with 10 bases between the two ends. The CDR3 is 15 amino acids. The germline gives CDR1 SGHRS, CDR2 YFSETQ. For the CDR3, the DNA is TGCGCCAGCAGCTTGGGGAGGGGGGACAAAAACATTCAGTACTTC. Translating gives CASSLGRGDKNIQYF.

This clonotype appeared a few times. The J gene is TRBJ1-2, the V gene TRBV7-9; D not certain. Trimming stripped 2 bases from V and 4 bases from J, with 8 bases between. This CDR3 has 13 amino acids. From germline, CDR1 is SEHNR and CDR2 FQNEAQ (reference sequence). In DNA, the CDR3 is TGTGCCAGCAGCTTAAATGAGTTCTATGGCTACACCTTC. This sequence encodes CASSLNEFYGYTF.

The chain uses TRBV7-8 and TRBJ2-7; possible D gene TRBD2, 6 bases. The DNA end lines up better with TRBJ2-1; the J call may be wrong. The germline V gene has CDR1 SGHVS and CDR2 FQNEAQ. The CDR3 spans 13 residues. The DNA of the CDR3 is TGTGCCAGCAGCATCGGAGGGTTCAATGAGCAGTTCTTC. Translated: CASSIGGFNEQFF.

This clonotype was seen many times. V and J are TRBV12-3 or TRBV12-4 and TRBJ1-2; 7 bases fit TRBD1. The CDR3 spans 13 residues. The junction had 3 bases not matched to a gene; V was cut back by 3 bases and J by 5 bases. In DNA, the CDR3 is TGTGCCAGCAGTTTGGACAGGCAGTATGGCTACACCTTC. This translates into CASSLDRQYGYTF.

On this clonotype: The junction shows a germline mismatch at one end, possibly a read error. The J gene is TRBJ2-7, the V gene TRBV5-1, with D possibly matching TRBD1 (5 bases). Germline V gene lookup returns CDR1 SGHRS and CDR2 YFSETQ. The CDR3 covers 14 residues. The CDR3 is CASSLAREANEQYF. The CDR3 nucleotides read TGCGCCAGCAGTTTGGCCAGGGAAGCCAACGAGCAGTACTTC.

The rearrangement uses TRBV2 and TRBJ2-7; possibly TRBD1 or TRBD2 for D (5 bases each). The CDR3 covers 14 residues. Trimming pared 5 bases from V and 0 bases from J, leaving 11 bases between. The germline gives CDR1 SNHLY, CDR2 FYNNEI. The CDR3, as DNA: TGTGCCAGCAGTAGGGACCTGAGCTCCTACGAGCAGTACTTC. It translates to CASSRDLSSYEQYF.

This clonotype was seen a few times. The gene calls are TRBV12-3 or TRBV12-4 and TRBJ1-1, with D perhaps TRBD1 (5 bases). Trimming shortened V by 2 bases and J by 10 bases, and 11 bases separated the two germline ends. The CDR3 extends over 12 amino acids. CDR3 loop: CASSLIGGRAFF. For the CDR3, the DNA is TGTGCCAGCAGTTTAATCGGGGGTAGAGCTTTCTTT.

Comment on this clonotype: An end of the junction differs from the germline gene, which may be a read error. The J gene is TRBJ1-2, the V gene TRBV15; TRBD1 aligns across 7 bases. CDR3 length: 13 residues. The germline CDR1 and CDR2 sequences are LNHNV and YYDKDF (reference sequence). Here the CDR3 DNA reads TGCGCCACCAGCACAGGGGATATCTATGGCTACACCTTC. Its translation: CATSTGDIYGYTF.

The chain couples TRBV5-6 to TRBJ2-7; TRBD2 agrees at 8 bases. This CDR3 spans 16 amino acids. Germline loops: CDR1 SGHDT, CDR2 YYEEEE. V lost 0 bases to trimming and J lost 0 bases; unmatched junction nucleotides: 5. The DNA for the CDR3 is TGTGCCAGCAGCTTGGAAACTAGCGGCCTCTCCTACGAGCAGTACGTC. Amino acid sequence: CASSLETSGLSYEQYV.

The chain carries TRBV7-2 and TRBJ2-2; D may be TRBD1 (6 bases). This CDR3 spans 13 amino acids. Germline CDR1 reads SGHTA; CDR2 reads FQGNSA. Between the trimmed V and J ends, which lost 3 bases and 7 bases, there was a span of 9 bases. This CDR3 is CASSFQGYGELFF. The CDR3 coding sequence is TGTGCCAGCAGCTTTCAGGGGTACGGGGAGCTGTTTTTT.

V gene TRBV20-1 combines with J gene TRBJ1-1; the D is unclear. Germline assignment: CDR1 DFQATT and CDR2 SNEGSKA (reference sequence). V was shortened by 6 bases and J by 2 bases, with 10 bases between the two germline ends. The CDR3 consists of 12 residues. The CDR3 protein is CSAQHGNTEAFF. The DNA for the CDR3 is TGCAGTGCACAGCATGGTAACACTGAAGCTTTCTTT.

This clonotype was counted only a few times. V is TRBV11-2 and J is TRBJ2-5; 12 nucleotides match TRBD2. This CDR3 is 17 amino acids long. V lost 5 bases to trimming and J lost 5 bases; unmatched junction nucleotides: 12. Germline CDR1 and CDR2: SGHAT and FQNNGV. CDR3 amino acids: CASSPGTSGPWGETQYF. Here the CDR3 DNA reads TGTGCCAGCAGCCCTGGGACTAGCGGGCCCTGGGGGGAGACCCAGTACTTC. Filled out from reference TRBV11-2 and TRBJ2-5, the complete variable domain reads EAGVAQSPRYKIIEKRQSVAFWCNPISGHATLYWYQQILGQGPKLLIQFQNNGVVDDSQLPKDRFSAERLKGVDSTLKIQPAKLEDSAVYLCASSPGTSGPWGETQYFGPGTRLLVL.